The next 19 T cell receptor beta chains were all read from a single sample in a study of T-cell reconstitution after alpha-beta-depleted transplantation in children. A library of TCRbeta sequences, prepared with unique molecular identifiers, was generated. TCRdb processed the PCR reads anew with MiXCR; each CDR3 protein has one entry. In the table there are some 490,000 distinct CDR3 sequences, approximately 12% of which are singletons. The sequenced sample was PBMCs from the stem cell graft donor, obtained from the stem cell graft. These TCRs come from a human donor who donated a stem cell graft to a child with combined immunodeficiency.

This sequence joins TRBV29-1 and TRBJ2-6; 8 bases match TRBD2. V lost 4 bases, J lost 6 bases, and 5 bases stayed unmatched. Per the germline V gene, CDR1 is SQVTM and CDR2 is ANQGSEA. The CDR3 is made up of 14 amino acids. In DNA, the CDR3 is TGCAGCGTTGTAGCGGGGTCCTTGGCCAACGTCCTGACTTTC. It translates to CSVVAGSLANVLTF.

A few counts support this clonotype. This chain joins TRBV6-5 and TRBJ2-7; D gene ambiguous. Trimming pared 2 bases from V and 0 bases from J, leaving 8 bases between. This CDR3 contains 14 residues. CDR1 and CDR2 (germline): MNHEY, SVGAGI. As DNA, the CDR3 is TGTGCCAGCAGTTACGAAGCCGGCTCCTACGAGCAGTACTTC. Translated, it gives CASSYEAGSYEQYF.

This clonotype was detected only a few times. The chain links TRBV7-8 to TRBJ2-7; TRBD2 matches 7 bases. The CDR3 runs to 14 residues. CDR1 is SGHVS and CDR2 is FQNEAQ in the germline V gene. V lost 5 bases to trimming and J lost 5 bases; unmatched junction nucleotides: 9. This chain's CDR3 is CASSPGGAYNEQYF. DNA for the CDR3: TGTGCCAGCAGCCCGGGGGGTGCTTACAACGAGCAGTACTTC.

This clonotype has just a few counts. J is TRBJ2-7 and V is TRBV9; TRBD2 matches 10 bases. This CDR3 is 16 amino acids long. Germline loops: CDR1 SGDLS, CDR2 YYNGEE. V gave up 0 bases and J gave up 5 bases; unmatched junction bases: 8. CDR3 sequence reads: CASSVGSPAGGHEQYF. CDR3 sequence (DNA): TGTGCCAGCAGCGTAGGGTCTCCAGCGGGAGGGCACGAGCAGTACTTC. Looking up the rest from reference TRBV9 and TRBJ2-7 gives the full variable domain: DSGVTQTPKHLITATGQRVTLRCSPRSGDLSVYWYQQSLDQGLQFLIQYYNGEERAKGNILERFSAQQFPDLHSELNLSSLELGDSALYFCASSVGSPAGGHEQYFGPGTRLTVT.

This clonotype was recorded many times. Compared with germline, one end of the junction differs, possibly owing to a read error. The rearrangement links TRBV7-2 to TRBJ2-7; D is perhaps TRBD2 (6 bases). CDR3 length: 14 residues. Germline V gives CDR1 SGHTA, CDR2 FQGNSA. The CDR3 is CASSLATFSYEQYF. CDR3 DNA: TGTGCCAGCAGCCTAGCGACGTTCTCCTACGAGCAGTACTTC.

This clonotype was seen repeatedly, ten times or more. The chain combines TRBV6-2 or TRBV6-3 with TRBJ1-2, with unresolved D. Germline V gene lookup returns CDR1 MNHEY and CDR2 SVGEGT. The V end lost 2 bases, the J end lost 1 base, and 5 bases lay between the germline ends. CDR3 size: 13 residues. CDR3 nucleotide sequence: TGTGCCAGCAGTTACAGCGATAACTATGGCTACACCTTC. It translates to CASSYSDNYGYTF.

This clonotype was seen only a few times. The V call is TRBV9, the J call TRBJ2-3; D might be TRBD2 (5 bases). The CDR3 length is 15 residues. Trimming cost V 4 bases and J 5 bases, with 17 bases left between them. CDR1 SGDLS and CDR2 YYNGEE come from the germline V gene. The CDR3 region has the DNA TGTGCCAGCAGCCCCAGGCTAGCCTACAGAGATACGCAGTATTTT. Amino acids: CASSPRLAYRDTQYF. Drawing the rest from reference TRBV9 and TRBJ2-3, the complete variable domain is DSGVTQTPKHLITATGQRVTLRCSPRSGDLSVYWYQQSLDQGLQFLIQYYNGEERAKGNILERFSAQQFPDLHSELNLSSLELGDSALYFCASSPRLAYRDTQYFGPGTRLTVL.

The CDR3 loop is CASSGGGSRSYNEQFF. CDR3 nucleotide sequence: TGCGCCAGCAGCGGGGGGGGAAGCCGCTCCTACAATGAGCAGTTCTTC. The genes are TRBV5-1 and TRBJ2-1, with TRBD2 identical over 7 bases. Germline CDR1 SGHRS, CDR2 YFSETQ. The J segment lost 0 bases and the V segment lost 4 bases, leaving 7 bases of the junction unmatched. The CDR3 contains 16 residues. Combining the CDR3 with reference TRBV5-1 and TRBJ2-1 gives the whole variable domain KAGVTQTPRYLIKTRGQQVTLSCSPISGHRSVSWYQQTPGQGLQFLFEYFSETQRNKGNFPGRFSGRQFSNSRSEMNVSTLELGDSALYLCASSGGGSRSYNEQFFGPGTRLTVL.

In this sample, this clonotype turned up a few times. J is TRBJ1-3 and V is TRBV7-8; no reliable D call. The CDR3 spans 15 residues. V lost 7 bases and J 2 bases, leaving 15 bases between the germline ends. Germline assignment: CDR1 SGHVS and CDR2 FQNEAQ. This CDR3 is CASTSEVRAGNTIYF. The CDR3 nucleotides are TGTGCCAGCACCAGTGAGGTCCGGGCTGGAAACACCATATATTTT.

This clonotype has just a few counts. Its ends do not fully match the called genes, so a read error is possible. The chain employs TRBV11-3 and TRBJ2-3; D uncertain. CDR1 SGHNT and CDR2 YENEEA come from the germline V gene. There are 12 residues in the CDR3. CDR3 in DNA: TGTGCCAGCAGCTTACGCACAAATACGCAGTATTTT. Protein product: CASSLRTNTQYF. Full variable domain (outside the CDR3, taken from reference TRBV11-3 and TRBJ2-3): EAGVVQSPRYKIIEKKQPVAFWCNPISGHNTLYWYLQNLGQGPELLIRYENEEAVDDSQLPKDRFSAERLKGVDSTLKIQPAELGDSAVYLCASSLRTNTQYFGPGTRLTVL.

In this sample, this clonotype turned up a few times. CDR3 in amino acids: CASSFSGGSYQETQYF. The CDR3 coding sequence is TGTGCCAGCAGCTTCTCGGGTGGGAGTTACCAAGAGACCCAGTACTTC. The chain carries TRBV5-5 and TRBJ2-5, with a possible D match to TRBD2 (5 bases). Per germline, CDR1 SGHKS and CDR2 YYEKEE (reference sequence). This CDR3 spans 16 amino acids. Between the trimmed V and J ends, which lost 2 bases and 0 bases, there was a span of 14 bases.

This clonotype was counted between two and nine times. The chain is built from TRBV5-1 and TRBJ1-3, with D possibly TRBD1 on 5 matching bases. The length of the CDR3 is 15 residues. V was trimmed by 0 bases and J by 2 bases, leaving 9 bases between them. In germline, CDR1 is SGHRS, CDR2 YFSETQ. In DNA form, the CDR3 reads TGCGCCAGCAGCTTGGCTGGGGGAACTGGAAACACCATATATTTT. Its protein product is CASSLAGGTGNTIYF.

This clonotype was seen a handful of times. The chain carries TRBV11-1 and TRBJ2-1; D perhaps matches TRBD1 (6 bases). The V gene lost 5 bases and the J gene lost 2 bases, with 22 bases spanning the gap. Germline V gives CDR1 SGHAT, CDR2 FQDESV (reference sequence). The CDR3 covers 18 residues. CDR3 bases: TGTGCCAGCAGCCCCTGGCCGGGTGGGGGCCGTCCCTACAATGAGCAGTTCTTC. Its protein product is CASSPWPGGGRPYNEQFF.

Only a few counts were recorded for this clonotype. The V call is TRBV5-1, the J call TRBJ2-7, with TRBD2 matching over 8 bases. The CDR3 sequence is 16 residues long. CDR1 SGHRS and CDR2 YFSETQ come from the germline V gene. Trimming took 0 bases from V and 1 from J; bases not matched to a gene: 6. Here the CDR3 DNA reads TGCGCCAGCAGCTTGGGTTCCGGGAGGGTGTCCTACGAGCAGTACTTC. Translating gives CASSLGSGRVSYEQYF.

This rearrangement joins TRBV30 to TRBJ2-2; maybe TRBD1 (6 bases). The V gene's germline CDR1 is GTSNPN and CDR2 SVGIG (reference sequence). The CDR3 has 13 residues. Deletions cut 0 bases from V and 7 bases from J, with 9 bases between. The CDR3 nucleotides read TGTGCCTGGAGTGTGGGGGCGGTCGGGGAGCTGTTTTTT. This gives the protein CAWSVGAVGELFF.

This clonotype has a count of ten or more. The CDR3 DNA follows: TGTGCCAGCACCCAAGGACAGGGCGGCGAGCAGTACTTC. It translates to CASTQGQGGEQYF. This chain links TRBV6-2 or TRBV6-3 with TRBJ2-7; TRBD1 agrees at 8 bases. This CDR3 spans 13 amino acids. V was clipped by 7 bases and J by 6 bases; unmatched bases: 8. CDR1 is MNHEY and CDR2 is SVGEGT in the germline V gene.

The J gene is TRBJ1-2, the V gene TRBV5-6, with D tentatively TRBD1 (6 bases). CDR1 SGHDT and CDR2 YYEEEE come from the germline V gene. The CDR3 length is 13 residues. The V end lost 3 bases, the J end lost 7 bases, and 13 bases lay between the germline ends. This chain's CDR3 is CASSYSGEVGYTF. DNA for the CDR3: TGTGCCAGCAGCTACTCAGGGGAAGTTGGCTACACCTTC.

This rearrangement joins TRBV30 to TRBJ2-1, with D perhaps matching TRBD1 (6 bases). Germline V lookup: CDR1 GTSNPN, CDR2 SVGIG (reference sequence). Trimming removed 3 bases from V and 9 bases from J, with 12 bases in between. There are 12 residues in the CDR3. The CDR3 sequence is CAWSVGTTEQFF. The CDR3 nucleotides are TGTGCCTGGAGCGTCGGGACAACTGAGCAGTTCTTC.

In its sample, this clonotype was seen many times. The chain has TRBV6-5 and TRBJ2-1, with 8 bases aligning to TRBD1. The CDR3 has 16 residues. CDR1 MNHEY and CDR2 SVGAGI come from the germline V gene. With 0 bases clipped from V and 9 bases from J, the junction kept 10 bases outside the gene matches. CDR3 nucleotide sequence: TGTGCCAGCAGTTACTCAGGACAGGGCGATCTTGGTGAGCAGTTCTTC. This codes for CASSYSGQGDLGEQFF.